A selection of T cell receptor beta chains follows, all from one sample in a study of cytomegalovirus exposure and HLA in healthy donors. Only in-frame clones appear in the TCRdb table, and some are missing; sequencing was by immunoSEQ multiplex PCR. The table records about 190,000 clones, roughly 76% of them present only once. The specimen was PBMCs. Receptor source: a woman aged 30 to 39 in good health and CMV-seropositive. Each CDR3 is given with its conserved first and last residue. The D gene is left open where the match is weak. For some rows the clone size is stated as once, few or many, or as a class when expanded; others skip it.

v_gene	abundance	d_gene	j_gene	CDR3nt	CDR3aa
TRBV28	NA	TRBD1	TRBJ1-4	TGTGCCAGCAGTTTGCACCCCCGGGACAGATTTTTT	CASSLHPRDRFF
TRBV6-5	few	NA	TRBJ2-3	TGTGCCAGCAGTTACGACTCCACAGATACGCAGTATTTT	CASSYDSTDTQYF
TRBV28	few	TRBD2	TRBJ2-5	TGTGCCAGCAGTTTAGGCGGGGGGTACCGTGAAGAGACCCAGTACTTC	CASSLGGGYREETQYF
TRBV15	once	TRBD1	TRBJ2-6	TGTGCCACCAGCAGAGAGGACAGGGCTGGGGCCAACGTCCTGACTTTC	CATSREDRAGANVLTF
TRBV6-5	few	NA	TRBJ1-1	TGTGCCAGCAGTGAACAGAGACGGAACACTGAAGCTTTCTTT	CASSEQRRNTEAFF
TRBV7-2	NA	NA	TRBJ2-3	TGTGCCAGCAGCCTGACGGGAGATACGCAGTATTTT	CASSLTGDTQYF
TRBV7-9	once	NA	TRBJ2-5	TGTCCCAGCAGCCACTCTCATCGGCAAGAGACCCAGTACTTC	CPSSHSHRQETQYF
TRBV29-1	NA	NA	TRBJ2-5	TGCAGCGTTGTGGTGAGAATCCAAGAGACCCAGTACTTC	CSVVVRIQETQYF
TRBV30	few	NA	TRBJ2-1	TGTGCCTGGAGAGTGGGGGCTAGCAATGAGCAGTTCTTC	CAWRVGASNEQFF
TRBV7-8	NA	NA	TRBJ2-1	TGTGCCAGCAGCTTGGGAAGGGGCCCTACCCGATACAATGAGCAGTTCTTC	CASSLGRGPTRYNEQFF
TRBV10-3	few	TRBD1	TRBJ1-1	TGTGCCATCAGTAGGGACAGGGAAGCTTTCTTT	CAISRDREAFF
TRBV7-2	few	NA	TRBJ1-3	TGTGCCAGCAGCTGGGAGCAAAGAAACACCATATATTTT	CASSWEQRNTIYF
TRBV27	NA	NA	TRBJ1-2	TGTGCCAGCAGCCCAAAGGGCTTAGGGGTCCATGGCTACACCTTC	CASSPKGLGVHGYTF
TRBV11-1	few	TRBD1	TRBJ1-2	TGTGCCAGCAGCTTGGAAACAGGGGGCTATGGCTACACCTTC	CASSLETGGYGYTF
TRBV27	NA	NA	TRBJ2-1	TGTGCCAGCAGTTTAGGGTCTCTAGCTGGGGAGCAGTTCTTC	CASSLGSLAGEQFF
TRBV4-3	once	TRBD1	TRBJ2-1	TGCGCCAGCAGCCAAACACCGGGACAGACAAGTAATGAGCAGTTCTTC	CASSQTPGQTSNEQFF
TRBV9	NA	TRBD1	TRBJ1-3	TGTGCCAGCAGCCCCTGGACAGGGGCTTTTGGAAACACCATATATTTT	CASSPWTGAFGNTIYF
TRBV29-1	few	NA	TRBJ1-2	TGCAGCGTTGTCTCAGGGGATAGTGGCTACACCTTC	CSVVSGDSGYTF
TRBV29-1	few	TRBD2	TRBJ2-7	TGCAGCGTTGCAAAGGGGACTAGCGGCATCGAGCAGTACTTC	CSVAKGTSGIEQYF
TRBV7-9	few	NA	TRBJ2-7	TGTGCCAGCAGCTTAGACGGTCCGGAGCAGTACTTC	CASSLDGPEQYF
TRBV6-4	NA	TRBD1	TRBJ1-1	TGTGCCAGCAGTGACCCTGAGTGGGTTCAGGGGGCGCATAGTGAAGCTTTCTTT	CASSDPEWVQGAHSEAFF
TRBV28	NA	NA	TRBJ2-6	TGTGCCAGCAGGAGGTTGGGGTCCGGGGATGGGGCCAACGTCCTGACTTTC	CASRRLGSGDGANVLTF
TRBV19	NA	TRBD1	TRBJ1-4	TGTGCCAGTAGTATGCGACAGGGTTTTGGAAAACTGTTTTTT	CASSMRQGFGKLFF
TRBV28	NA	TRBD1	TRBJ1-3	TGTGCCAGCAGTTCCTACGGCAGGGGGGGAAACACCATATATTTT	CASSSYGRGGNTIYF
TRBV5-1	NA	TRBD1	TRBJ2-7	TGCGCCAGCAGCTTGAACAGGGGGCTCTCCTACGAGCAGTACTTC	CASSLNRGLSYEQYF
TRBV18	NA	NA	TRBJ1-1	TGTGCCAGCTCAGATGGCCGGAGCACTGAAGCTTTCTTT	CASSDGRSTEAFF
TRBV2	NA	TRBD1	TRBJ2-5	TGTGCCAGATTAGAGAACAGGGGGCAAGAGACCCAGTACTTC	CARLENRGQETQYF
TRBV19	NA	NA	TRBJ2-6	TGTGCCAGTAGTATTTTAGGCAGATCAGCGTCCTTCTCTGGGGCCAACGTCCTGACTTTC	CASSILGRSASFSGANVLTF
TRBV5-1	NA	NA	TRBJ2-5	TGCGCCAGCGCCGTAGGGGCCTCCTCGGAGCAAGAGACCCAGTACTTC	CASAVGASSEQETQYF
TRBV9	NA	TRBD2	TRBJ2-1	TGTGCCAGCAGCGTAACCGCGACTAGCGGGGATTACAATGAGCAGTTCTTC	CASSVTATSGDYNEQFF
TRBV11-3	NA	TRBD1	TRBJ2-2	TGTGCCAGCAGCTGGAGGACAGGGACCGGGGAGCTGTTTTTT	CASSWRTGTGELFF
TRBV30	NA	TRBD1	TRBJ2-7	TGTGCCTGGAGTGCCCGGGACAGGGGTAGATACGAGCAGTACTTC	CAWSARDRGRYEQYF
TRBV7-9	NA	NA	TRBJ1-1	TGTTCCAGCAGCTCCCAGTACACTGAAGCTTTCTTT	CSSSSQYTEAFF
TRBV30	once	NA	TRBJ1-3	TGTGCCTGGGCTGGGCTCTCTGGAAACACCATATATTTT	CAWAGLSGNTIYF
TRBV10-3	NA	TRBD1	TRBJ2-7	TGTGCCATCAGTGAGCCCCCGGGACAGGGCTCCTACGAGCAGTACTTC	CAISEPPGQGSYEQYF
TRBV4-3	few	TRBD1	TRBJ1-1	TGCGCCAGCAGCCAAGGGACAGGTCGGATGAACACTGAAGCTTTCTTT	CASSQGTGRMNTEAFF
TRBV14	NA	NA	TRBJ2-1	TGTGCCAGCAGCCAAGCCTATGAGCAGTTCTTC	CASSQAYEQFF
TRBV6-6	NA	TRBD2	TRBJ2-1	TGTGCCAGCAGTTTACCTAGCGGGGGTTACAATGAGCAGTTCTTC	CASSLPSGGYNEQFF
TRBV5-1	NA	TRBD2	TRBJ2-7	TGCGCCAGCAGCTTAATACCTGGCACGTTTGCGGGAGGGCCGAGTGAGCAGTACTTC	CASSLIPGTFAGGPSEQYF
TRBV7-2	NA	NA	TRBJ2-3	TGTGCCAGCAGCCCCAGTTACGTCTTAGATACGCAGTATTTT	CASSPSYVLDTQYF
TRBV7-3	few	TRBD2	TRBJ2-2	TGTGCCAGCAGCCGCCTAGCGGGAAACACCGGGGAGCTGTTTTTT	CASSRLAGNTGELFF
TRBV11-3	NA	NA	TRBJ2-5	TGTGCCAGCAGCTTAGGGGGCGGCTTCCAAGAGACCCAGTACTTC	CASSLGGGFQETQYF
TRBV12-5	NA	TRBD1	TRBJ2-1	TGTGCTAGTGGTTTGGTGCGGGACAGGGCCTACAATGAGCAGTTCTTC	CASGLVRDRAYNEQFF
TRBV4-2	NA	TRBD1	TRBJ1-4	TGTGCCAGCAGCCATGGACCGGGACAGGGTAATGAAAAACTGTTTTTT	CASSHGPGQGNEKLFF
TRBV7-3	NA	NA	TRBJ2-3	TGTGCCAGCAGCTCCGCGTGGACAGATACGCAGTATTTT	CASSSAWTDTQYF